This T cell receptor beta chain came from a study of blood T cell repertoires in COVID-19. Study information: The United States, Italy and Spain supplied acute and convalescent COVID-19 samples. PBMCs, B-cell-depleted T cells, or T cells provided the cDNA or gDNA that made up the material.

Germline V CDR1 and CDR2: SGHKS, YYEKEE (reference sequence). V gave up 4 bases and J gave up 0 bases; unmatched junction bases: 7. CDR3 length: 16 residues. Under the authors' procedure: Amplification of reference gene primers provided the estimated nucleated cell counts. Only in-frame clones appear in the TCRdb table, and some are missing; sequencing was by immunoSEQ multiplex PCR. V and J calls and clone size are those listed in that table; D and trimming were worked out from the DNA. The table has 55,000 to 70,000 clones, roughly four fifths seen once. The chain has TRBV5-5 and TRBJ2-3; 8 bases line up with TRBD2. The sample was peripheral blood. The TCR sequence derives from a woman of 80 years or more with acute or convalescent COVID-19. CDR3 in amino acids: CASSPTSAGSTDTQYF. As DNA, the CDR3 is TGTGCCAGCAGCCCGACTAGCGCCGGTAGCACAGATACGCAGTATTTT.